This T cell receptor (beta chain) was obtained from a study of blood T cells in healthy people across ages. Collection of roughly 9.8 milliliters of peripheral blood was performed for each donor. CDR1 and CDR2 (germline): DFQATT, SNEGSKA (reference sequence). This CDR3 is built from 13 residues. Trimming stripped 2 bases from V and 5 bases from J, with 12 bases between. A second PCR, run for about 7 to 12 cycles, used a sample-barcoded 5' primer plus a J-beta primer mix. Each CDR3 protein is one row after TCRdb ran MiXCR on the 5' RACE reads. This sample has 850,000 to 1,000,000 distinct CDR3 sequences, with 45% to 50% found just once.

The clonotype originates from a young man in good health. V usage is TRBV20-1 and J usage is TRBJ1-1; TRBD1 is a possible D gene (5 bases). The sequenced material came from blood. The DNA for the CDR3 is TGCAGTGCTAGACGGTCTGGGGGTACTGAAGCTTTCTTT. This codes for CSARRSGGTEAFF.